The 5 T cell receptor beta chains presented below share a single source sample, sequenced in a study of breast tumors, draining lymph nodes, adjacent tissues. Each CDR3 protein is one row after TCRdb ran MiXCR on the multiplex PCR reads. The sample carries over 35,000 distinct CDR3 sequences, just over 35% recorded once. Sequencing input: breast tumor tissue. The source is a female donor with breast cancer. Some clones in this sample may be carry-over from other donors' samples.

This clonotype was observed at least ten times. The chain couples TRBV4-1 to TRBJ2-2; the D gene is possibly TRBD1 (5 bases). V was clipped by 0 bases and J by 5 bases, with 16 bases between them. The CDR3 is made up of 17 amino acids. Germline values: CDR1 MGHRA, CDR2 YSYEKL. The CDR3 sequence: CASSQDPQGVVTGELFF. For the CDR3, the DNA is TGCGCCAGCAGCCAAGATCCCCAGGGTGTAGTGACCGGGGAGCTGTTTTTT.

In the case of this clonotype: A much more abundant neighbour one base away suggests this may be a read error. This chain joins TRBV7-9 and TRBJ2-1; D gene unclear. The CDR3 spans 15 residues. The germline V and J ends were trimmed by 1 base and 5 bases, with 12 bases remaining between them. Germline V lookup: CDR1 SEHNR, CDR2 FQNEAQ (reference sequence). In DNA form, the CDR3 reads TGTGCCAGCAGCTTAGGACTGAGTTCCCACAATGAGCAGTTCTTC. Encoded protein: CASSLGLSSHNEQFF.

The sample holds many counts of this clonotype. In DNA, the CDR3 is TGTGCCAGCAGCTCAAGGGCCCGGTGGGAGACCCAGTACTTC. Translating gives CASSSRARWETQYF. This chain uses TRBV7-2 with TRBJ2-5; D unclear. CDR1 SGHTA and CDR2 FQGNSA come from the germline V gene. This CDR3 has 14 residues. Trimming pared 4 bases from V and 5 bases from J, leaving 14 bases between.

The sample holds one count of this clonotype. The J gene is TRBJ2-7, the V gene TRBV7-2; the D call may be TRBD1 or TRBD2 (6 bases each). The CDR3 extends over 15 amino acids. The V gene's germline CDR1 is SGHTA and CDR2 FQGNSA. Trimming shortened V by 9 bases and J by 5 bases, and 23 bases separated the two germline ends. The chain's CDR3 is CASRYTGTSAHEQYF. CDR3 nucleotide sequence: TGTGCCAGTAGGTATACAGGGACTTCAGCTCACGAGCAGTACTTC.

Ten or more counts support this clonotype. CDR3 bases: TGTGCCAGCAGCCCCTCGACAGGACCCTACGAGCAGTACTTC. Its protein product is CASSPSTGPYEQYF. This chain links TRBV11-2 with TRBJ2-7, with D possibly being TRBD1 (6 bases). The V and J ends lost 5 bases and 2 bases respectively, with 13 bases between them. CDR1 and CDR2 from the germline V gene are SGHAT and FQNNGV. The CDR3 totals 14 residues.